This record concerns one T cell receptor (beta chain) sequence. No antigen is known for it. TCRdb's copy holds only in-frame clones and misses some; the assay was immunoSEQ multiplex PCR. Found here are hundreds of thousands of clones, under 70% of them singletons; the top ten hold around 6.5%. These data belong to a study of cytotoxic CD8 clonotypes in ibrutinib-treated CLL. Study overall: Partial responders around 25, complete 2; approximately 12 progressed and around 15 stayed in remission by median roughly 68 months. General study findings and limits: Baseline clonality, above age-matched healthy donor levels, tracked circulating CD8+ T-cell counts.

Frozen-stored PBMCs produced about 2 micrograms of genomic DNA for TCR beta libraries. Sequenced here: PBMCs, sampled after 36 months of ibrutinib treatment. The sequence came from a human donor with chronic lymphocytic leukemia.

The CDR3 loop reads CASSQDPPRTAGSYEQYF. CDR3 bases: TGCGCCAGCAGCCAAGACCCGCCGCGGACGGCGGGCTCCTACGAGCAGTACTTC. This rearrangement joins TRBV4-1 to TRBJ2-7; maybe TRBD2 (5 bases). Germline CDR1 reads MGHRA; CDR2 reads YSYEKL. CDR3 length: 18 amino acids. V lost 0 bases and J 0 bases, leaving 18 bases between the germline ends.